This TCR beta chain was retrieved from a study of blood T cell repertoires in COVID-19. Study as a whole: COVID-19 samples from acute and convalescent phases originated in the United States, Italy and Spain. Nucleic acid was either cDNA or gDNA, and it came from T cells, B-cell-depleted T cells, or PBMCs.

Assay: immunoSEQ multiplex PCR; the TCRdb copy retains only in-frame clones and omits some. The table lists a few hundred thousand clones, 65% to 85% of them singletons, with less than 7% in the top ten. Cohorts were assigned according to the clinical history that participants reported. Recovered participants had two consecutive negative NP/OP PCR tests, healthcare professional clearance, or symptom resolution. The germline gives CDR1 KGHDR, CDR2 SFDVKD. The CDR3 runs 13 residues. Trimming stripped 9 bases from V and 6 bases from J, with 16 bases between. Sequenced: PBMCs or T cells enriched from blood (not recorded which). The clonotype originates from a woman in her thirties or forties who had recovered from COVID-19. The chain employs TRBV24-1 and TRBJ1-2, with D unresolved. The CDR3 sequence is CATAHPGFDGYTF. The CDR3 DNA follows: TGTGCCACCGCCCACCCGGGGTTCGATGGCTACACCTTC.